This T cell receptor beta chain was recorded in a study of graft-versus-host responses after intestinal transplantation. About the study: Recipients obtained multivisceral, liver-intestinal, or isolated intestinal transplants. Every recipient had anti-thymocyte globulin induction and two to three years of tacrolimus plus steroids.

This table comes from immunoSEQ multiplex PCR, and its TCRdb copy is limited to in-frame clones, with some not included. Of roughly 85,000 clones listed, less than 95% are singletons. This clone has only a few counts. Antigen unknown. Study results and caveats: There were GvH clones found in recipient marrow, and some of them appeared first in ileum or blood. Early post-transplant HvG declines showed an association with peak circulating GvH clone levels.

This specimen was unstimulated CD8+ T cells sorted from spleen or lymph node cells, taken before transplant. The origin of this receptor is a human donor who was the organ donor for an intestinal transplant.

The CDR3 loop is CASSEDSLFDYGYTF. The CDR3 DNA sequence: TGTGCCAGCAGTGAGGACAGCCTCTTTGACTATGGCTACACCTTC. The chain couples TRBV2 to TRBJ1-2, with TRBD1 as a possible D gene (6 bases). CDR1 and CDR2 (germline): SNHLY, FYNNEI. With 3 bases removed from V and 3 bases from J, the gap between germline ends came to 14 bases. CDR3 length: 15 amino acids.